This passage covers 10 T cell receptor beta chains from one sample sequenced in a study of T cell repertoires in cytomegalovirus infection. TCRdb analysed the reads with MiXCR anew, one entry per CDR3 protein. The table shows about 700,000 distinct CDR3 sequences, with approximately 33% occurring only once. Their antigens are not known. Sample: cultured PBMCs, taken from culture after CMV antigen stimulation. These receptor sequences come from a human donor in good health (CMV status not recorded). Some clones in this sample may be carry-over from other donors' samples.

This clonotype was observed at least ten times. V usage is TRBV7-8 and J usage is TRBJ2-1; no definite D call. Germline CDR1 SGHVS, CDR2 FQNEAQ. The germline V and J ends were trimmed by 2 bases and 4 bases, with 12 bases remaining between them. The CDR3 has 15 residues. CDR3 amino acids: CASSLQLFTYNEQFF. The CDR3 nucleotides are TGTGCCAGCAGCTTACAACTTTTTACTTACAATGAGCAGTTCTTC.

The J gene is TRBJ2-6, the V gene TRBV7-2; perhaps D is TRBD1 or TRBD2 (6 bases each). CDR3 length: 18 amino acids. Germline loops: CDR1 SGHTA, CDR2 FQGNSA. The V end lost 5 bases, the J end lost 4 bases, and 21 bases lay between the germline ends. The DNA for the CDR3 is TGTGCCAGCAGCCCGCCCCGGGGGCCGGGATTGGGGGCCAACGTCCTGACTTTC. The encoded protein is CASSPPRGPGLGANVLTF. Full variable domain (remainder filled in from reference TRBV7-2 and TRBJ2-6): GAGVSQSPSNKVTEKGKDVELRCDPISGHTALYWYRQSLGQGLEFLIYFQGNSAPDKSGLPSDRFSAERTGGSVSTLTIQRTQQEDSAVYLCASSPPRGPGLGANVLTFGAGSRLTVL.

The chain employs TRBV12-3 or TRBV12-4 and TRBJ2-5; tentatively, D is TRBD1 or TRBD2 (5 bases each). Trimming pared 5 bases from V and 4 bases from J, leaving 11 bases between. The CDR3 totals 13 residues. CDR3 in DNA: TGTGCCAGCAGTCGGGACCACCCAGAGACCCAGTACTTC. Translated, it gives CASSRDHPETQYF.

In its sample, this clonotype was seen a few times. This chain links TRBV7-2 with TRBJ2-6; D is unresolved. CDR1 and CDR2 (germline): SGHTA, FQGNSA. The V end was cut by 1 base, the J end by 2 bases, with 12 bases between. The CDR3 spans 17 residues. The CDR3 DNA sequence: TGTGCCAGCAGCTTAGACCTCCCCTTCCCTGGGGCCAACGTCCTGACTTTC. It translates to CASSLDLPFPGANVLTF.

The chain joins TRBV19 to TRBJ1-4; D remains ambiguous. V was trimmed by 5 bases and J by 1 base, leaving 8 bases between them. This CDR3 contains 14 residues. Germline V gene lookup returns CDR1 LNHDA and CDR2 SQIVND (reference sequence). CDR3 region: CASSSDGTNEKLFF. CDR3 bases: TGTGCCAGTAGTTCGGACGGAACTAATGAAAAACTGTTTTTT.

CDR3 residues: CASSSAGNSLEQYF. The CDR3 DNA sequence: TGTGCCAGCAGCTCGGCAGGGAATTCCCTCGAGCAGTACTTC. V and J are TRBV7-8 and TRBJ2-7; the D gene is possibly TRBD1 (5 bases). The CDR3 consists of 14 residues. Trimming pared 4 bases from V and 6 bases from J, leaving 16 bases between. CDR1 SGHVS and CDR2 FQNEAQ come from the germline V gene.

This clonotype was seen a handful of times. The chain carries TRBV4-1 and TRBJ1-1, with D hard to call. V lost 1 base, J lost 8 bases, and 14 bases lay in between. Germline loops: CDR1 MGHRA, CDR2 YSYEKL. The CDR3 runs to 14 residues. The CDR3 sequence is CASSQGLGGGEAFF. As DNA, the CDR3 is TGCGCCAGCAGCCAAGGACTGGGAGGCGGCGAAGCTTTCTTT.

The chain combines TRBV27 with TRBJ2-2; 8 bases are shared with TRBD1. The CDR3 covers 17 residues. Germline V gene lookup returns CDR1 MNHEY and CDR2 SMNVEV (reference sequence). Unmatched junction bases numbered 12, after V lost 5 bases and J lost 4 bases. The CDR3 sequence: CASSRPPRGRRTGELFF. The CDR3 DNA follows: TGTGCCAGCAGTAGGCCCCCCAGGGGGCGACGCACCGGGGAGCTGTTTTTT.

This chain uses TRBV19 with TRBJ2-5, with TRBD2 matching over 7 bases. From germline, CDR1 is LNHDA and CDR2 SQIVND (reference sequence). V trimming: 6 bases; J trimming: 0 bases; junction bases outside the gene matches: 7. This CDR3 region has 15 residues. CDR3 coding DNA: TGTGCCAGTAGCAGCGGGGATACGTACCAAGAGACCCAGTACTTC. It is translated as CASSSGDTYQETQYF.

There are a few counts of this clonotype. This chain links TRBV6-6 with TRBJ1-2, with TRBD1 matching 9 bases. The V gene's germline CDR1 is MNHNY and CDR2 SVGAGI (reference sequence). The CDR3 extends over 14 amino acids. With 5 bases clipped from V and 5 bases from J, the junction kept 6 bases outside the gene matches. The CDR3 spells CASSLDRGAYGYTF. The CDR3 DNA is TGTGCCAGCAGTCTCGACAGGGGGGCGTATGGCTACACCTTC.